These 29 T cell receptor beta chains originate from one sample sequenced in a study of CD8+ T cells in alopecia areata. RNA extraction was followed by reverse transcription into cDNA, which acted as the sequencing template. TCRdb keeps only in-frame clones here, not all; method: immunoSEQ multiplex PCR. The sample has under 85,000 clones, about half seen once. Sequenced here: CD8+ T cells sorted from blood, sampled at week 0. The receptors were gathered from a human donor with alopecia areata.

The chain combines TRBV7-9 with TRBJ2-7, with 8 bases aligning to TRBD2. CDR3 length equals 14 residues. The germline gives CDR1 SEHNR, CDR2 FQNEAQ (reference sequence). After removal of 0 bases from V and 5 bases from J, the junction contained 3 bases not matched to a gene. In nucleotides, the CDR3 is TGTGCCAGCAGCTTAGCTAGCGGGATCAACGAGCAGTACTTC. Its translation is CASSLASGINEQYF.

The chain joins TRBV7-2 to TRBJ1-2, with D tentatively TRBD1 (5 bases). V was trimmed by 8 bases and J by 4 bases, leaving 14 bases between them. The CDR3 is 13 amino acids. Germline lookup yields CDR1 SGHTA and CDR2 FQGNSA. The CDR3 nucleotides read TGTGCCAGCGACGGGCAGGGAGTCTATGGCTACACCTTC. It encodes CASDGQGVYGYTF.

The V and J genes are TRBV6-5 and TRBJ2-7, with TRBD2 as a possible D gene (5 bases). The CDR3 covers 12 residues. Trimming shortened V by 2 bases and J by 6 bases, and 8 bases separated the two germline ends. Germline V gene data show CDR1 as MNHEY and CDR2 as SVGAGI. In DNA, the CDR3 is TGTGCCAGCAGTTACGCGGCGGGCGAGCAGTACTTC. Its protein product is CASSYAAGEQYF.

The rearrangement uses TRBV5-1 and TRBJ2-7, with D perhaps matching TRBD1 or TRBD2 (5 bases each). Germline lookup yields CDR1 SGHRS and CDR2 YFSETQ. V lost 3 bases and J 5 bases, leaving 9 bases between the germline ends. The CDR3 totals 12 residues. CDR3 DNA: TGCGCCAGCAGCTGGGGACGTAACGAGCAGTACTTC. It specifies CASSWGRNEQYF.

This clone has just a few counts. The chain joins TRBV29-1 to TRBJ1-3; no clear D. The CDR3 is 12 amino acids. V shed 5 bases and J shed 0 bases, with 5 bases lying between them. Germline V gene data show CDR1 as SQVTM and CDR2 as ANQGSEA. The CDR3 nucleotides are TGCAGCGTTAAGCGCTCTGGAAACACCATATATTTT. It encodes CSVKRSGNTIYF.

This clone has at least ten counts. J is TRBJ1-1 and V is TRBV29-1, with 9 bases fitting TRBD1. The germline CDR1 and CDR2 sequences are SQVTM and ANQGSEA. This CDR3 comprises 14 residues. V lost 4 bases, J lost 4 bases, and 7 bases stayed unmatched. DNA for the CDR3: TGCAGCGTTGCGGGACAGGGACTTAGCACTGAAGCTTTCTTT. Its protein is CSVAGQGLSTEAFF.

This clone showed up just once. The CDR3 nucleotides are TGTGCCAGCAGCGTAGTCCCGGGAGAATCCTACAATGAGCAGTTCTTC. It translates to CASSVVPGESYNEQFF. The chain joins TRBV9 to TRBJ2-1, with D possibly being TRBD2 (6 bases). This CDR3 contains 16 residues. V was shortened by 0 bases and J by 1 base, with 11 bases between the two germline ends. The germline V gene encodes CDR1 SGDLS and CDR2 YYNGEE. Supplemented by reference TRBV9 and TRBJ2-1, the full variable domain reads DSGVTQTPKHLITATGQRVTLRCSPRSGDLSVYWYQQSLDQGLQFLIQYYNGEERAKGNILERFSAQQFPDLHSELNLSSLELGDSALYFCASSVVPGESYNEQFFGPGTRLTVL.

The rearrangement links TRBV29-1 to TRBJ2-5; D ambiguous. Germline lookup yields CDR1 SQVTM and CDR2 ANQGSEA. The CDR3 contains 14 residues. V lost 4 bases and J lost 4, with 16 bases in between. The CDR3 loop reads CSVGVLRPVETQYF. For the CDR3, the DNA is TGCAGCGTTGGGGTTCTTCGGCCCGTAGAGACCCAGTACTTC.

The chain combines TRBV5-1 with TRBJ2-7, with D perhaps TRBD2 (6 bases). Trimming left V 4 bases short and J 6 bases short, with 17 bases between. Germline CDR1 reads SGHRS; CDR2 reads YFSETQ. The CDR3 is made up of 14 amino acids. Written as DNA, the CDR3 is TGCGCCAGCAGCCTCGGGACCGCGGGAACCGAGCAGTACTTC. As protein: CASSLGTAGTEQYF.

The chain recombines TRBV7-3 with TRBJ2-7; D remains unclear. V lost 0 bases and J lost 3, with 6 bases in between. This CDR3 region has 13 residues. Germline CDR1 and CDR2: SGHTA and FQGTGA. The CDR3 sequence: CASSLTHLYEQYF. For the CDR3, the DNA is TGTGCCAGCAGCTTAACCCACCTCTACGAGCAGTACTTC.

The chain links TRBV12-5 to TRBJ2-5, with 7 bases lining up with TRBD1. Germline assignment: CDR1 LGHNT and CDR2 FRNRAP. The CDR3 loop spans 14 amino acids. CDR3 loop: CALTGQRSGETQYF. The CDR3 coding sequence is TGTGCACTAACGGGACAGCGGAGCGGAGAGACCCAGTACTTC. The whole variable domain, remainder taken from reference TRBV12-5 and TRBJ2-5, is DARVTQTPRHKVTEMGQEVTMRCQPILGHNTVFWYRQTMMQGLELLAYFRNRAPLDDSGMPKDRFSAEMPDATLATLKIQPSEPRDSAVYFCALTGQRSGETQYFGPGTRLLVL.

J is TRBJ2-2 and V is TRBV27; D gene uncertain. The CDR3 is made up of 16 amino acids. CDR1 is MNHEY, CDR2 SMNVEV, per germline (reference sequence). Trimming pared 5 bases from V and 3 bases from J, leaving 16 bases between. Here the CDR3 DNA reads TGTGCCAGCAGTCGCCTATCTTTTTCCGACACCGGGGAGCTGTTTTTT. Translation: CASSRLSFSDTGELFF.

The rearrangement links TRBV21-1 to TRBJ2-7; the DNA was not used to check the table's D call, TRBD1. TRBV21-1 is a pseudogene. This CDR3 region has 12 residues. The CDR3 region has the DNA TGTGCCAGCGGACAGGGGGCTCCCGAGCAGTACTTC. Its protein product is CASGQGAPEQYF.

This clone has more than one count but fewer than ten. The V call is TRBV5-1, the J call TRBJ2-7; D is ambiguous. V was trimmed by 7 bases and J by 0 bases, leaving 11 bases between them. Germline V gene lookup returns CDR1 SGHRS and CDR2 YFSETQ. The length of the CDR3 is 13 residues. The CDR3 spells CASSPTPSYEQYF. The CDR3, as DNA: TGCGCCAGCTCGCCGACCCCCTCCTACGAGCAGTACTTC.

In its sample, this clone was seen many times. This chain joins TRBV27 and TRBJ2-2; D may be TRBD2 (5 bases). Germline assignment: CDR1 MNHEY and CDR2 SMNVEV (reference sequence). This CDR3 is built from 12 residues. V was cut by 8 bases and J by 6 bases, with 10 bases left in between. CDR3 residues: CASHRGAGELFF. As DNA, the CDR3 is TGTGCCAGCCACCGGGGTGCCGGGGAGCTGTTTTTT.

The count of this clone is one. CDR3 loop: CATSRADGLNQPQHF. CDR3 in DNA: TGTGCCACCAGCAGAGCAGACGGCCTAAATCAGCCCCAGCATTTT. This sequence joins TRBV15 and TRBJ1-5; no firm D call. The germline V gene encodes CDR1 LNHNV and CDR2 YYDKDF (reference sequence). V dropped 1 base and J dropped 4 bases, with 11 bases sitting between them. The CDR3 spans 15 residues.

The chain carries TRBV29-1 and TRBJ2-7; D not resolved. There are 13 residues in the CDR3. Deletions cut 1 base from V and 4 bases from J, with 11 bases between. In germline, CDR1 is SQVTM, CDR2 ANQGSEA. The CDR3 nucleotides are TGCAGCGTTGAAGCCGGCACTAATTACGAGCAGTACTTC. It encodes CSVEAGTNYEQYF.

This clone has only a few counts. CDR3 in amino acids: CASSEDYSYNEQFF. The CDR3 DNA reads TGTGCCAGCAGCGAGGACTATTCCTACAATGAGCAGTTCTTC. J is TRBJ2-1 and V is TRBV9; maybe TRBD2 (6 bases). CDR3 length equals 14 residues. Looked up from germline, CDR1 is SGDLS and CDR2 is YYNGEE. The V gene lost 3 bases and the J gene lost 1 base, with 8 bases spanning the gap.

The chain combines TRBV29-1 with TRBJ2-7, with D perhaps TRBD1 (6 bases). Germline V gene data show CDR1 as SQVTM and CDR2 as ANQGSEA. This CDR3 comprises 12 residues. V lost 4 bases to trimming and J lost 4 bases, with 11 bases between them. The CDR3 region is CSVVGARYEQYF. The DNA of the CDR3 is TGCAGCGTTGTGGGGGCCCGTTACGAGCAGTACTTC.

The chain couples TRBV27 to TRBJ2-7; D call uncertain. The CDR3 length is 11 residues. V was shortened by 10 bases and J by 4 bases, with 11 bases between the two germline ends. The germline CDR1 and CDR2 sequences are MNHEY and SMNVEV (reference sequence). The CDR3 spells CATGATYEQYF. The CDR3 nucleotides are TGTGCCACCGGAGCCACTTACGAGCAGTACTTC.

The chain carries TRBV12-5 and TRBJ2-3, with D tentatively TRBD2 (6 bases). The CDR3 is 14 residues long. Trimming removed 6 bases at V and 0 bases at J, with 10 bases between. Germline V gene lookup returns CDR1 LGHNT and CDR2 FRNRAP. The CDR3 here is CASGSGDSTDTQYF. In nucleotides, the CDR3 is TGTGCTAGTGGCTCGGGGGACAGCACAGATACGCAGTATTTT.

This clone was detected only a few times. V usage is TRBV5-6 and J usage is TRBJ2-7; unclear D gene. The CDR3 has 14 amino acids. With 2 bases removed from V and 0 bases from J, the gap between germline ends came to 9 bases. Per the germline V gene, CDR1 is SGHDT and CDR2 is YYEEEE. Here the CDR3 DNA reads TGTGCCAGCAGCTTCACCGGAAGCTCCTACGAGCAGTACTTC. Its translation is CASSFTGSSYEQYF.

The table lists this clone with a few counts. The chain carries TRBV6-6 and TRBJ2-3; D unclear. CDR3 size: 11 residues. Trimming removed 6 bases at V and 3 bases at J, with 4 bases between. Germline assignment: CDR1 MNHNY and CDR2 SVGAGI (reference sequence). CDR3 sequence: CASRLTDTQYF. The CDR3 region has the DNA TGTGCCAGCAGACTGACAGATACGCAGTATTTT.

The rearrangement links TRBV7-9 to TRBJ1-1; D is unresolved. The germline gives CDR1 SEHNR, CDR2 FQNEAQ (reference sequence). This CDR3 comprises 14 residues. The V end was cut by 5 bases, the J end by 0 bases, with 10 bases between. The CDR3 coding sequence is TGTGCCAGCAGCCCATCCTTCATGAACACTGAAGCTTTCTTT. This codes for CASSPSFMNTEAFF.

This chain connects TRBV2 to TRBJ2-3, with a tentative D call TRBD2 (6 bases). Germline lookup yields CDR1 SNHLY and CDR2 FYNNEI. V lost 8 bases and J lost 6, with 15 bases in between. CDR3 length: 13 residues. The CDR3 here is CASLDRREDTQYF. DNA for the CDR3: TGTGCCAGCCTGGACCGCCGGGAGGATACGCAGTATTTT.

The rearrangement links TRBV9 to TRBJ2-7; the D gene is possibly TRBD2 (6 bases). The germline V and J ends were trimmed by 1 base and 4 bases, with 15 bases remaining between them. The CDR3 runs to 15 residues. In germline, CDR1 is SGDLS, CDR2 YYNGEE. The CDR3 protein is CASSVTWDSSYEQYF. In DNA, the CDR3 is TGTGCCAGCAGCGTAACCTGGGACTCGTCATACGAGCAGTACTTC.

This clone was observed a handful of times. V gene TRBV2 combines with J gene TRBJ2-2, with 12 bases aligning to TRBD2. Germline CDR1 is SNHLY and CDR2 is FYNNEI. The CDR3 loop spans 16 amino acids. After removal of 6 bases from V and 5 bases from J, the junction contained 7 bases not matched to a gene. The CDR3 DNA is TGTGCCAGCAGCCACCCTAGCGGGAGGGCAACCGGGGAGCTGTTTTTT. Translation: CASSHPSGRATGELFF.

This clone was detected only a few times. The V gene is TRBV7-3, the J gene TRBJ2-1; D might be TRBD2 (5 bases). This CDR3 region has 13 residues. The V gene lost 6 bases and the J gene lost 4 bases, with 10 bases spanning the gap. Germline CDR1 is SGHTA and CDR2 is FQGTGA. The CDR3 loop reads CASRSPGYNEQFF. Here the CDR3 DNA reads TGTGCCAGCAGGTCCCCGGGATACAATGAGCAGTTCTTC.

This clone was recorded a few times. The chain combines TRBV7-2 with TRBJ2-7; D remains ambiguous. Trimming took 3 bases from V and 6 from J, leaving 12 bases between them. This CDR3 comprises 13 residues. Germline CDR1 SGHTA, CDR2 FQGNSA. The CDR3 DNA reads TGTGCCAGCAGCTTGGATGGGTTCCTCGAGCAGTACTTC. It specifies CASSLDGFLEQYF.